This TCR beta chain was sequenced for a study of control samples from healthy donors and cancer patients. In germline, CDR1 is PRHDT, CDR2 FYEKMQ (reference sequence). This CDR3 comprises 17 residues. With 0 bases clipped from V and 4 bases from J, the junction kept 8 bases outside the gene matches. Produced via immunoSEQ multiplex PCR; TCRdb's table is partial and in-frame only. The table lists about 80,000 clones, about 90% of them singletons. Sequenced material: blood. V usage is TRBV13 and J usage is TRBJ2-1, with 8 nucleotides matching TRBD1. This sequence originates from a man between 50 and 59 years old in good health. CDR3 loop: CASSLGEIGQGYNEQFF. Written as DNA, the CDR3 is TGTGCCAGCAGCTTAGGCGAAATCGGACAGGGATACAATGAGCAGTTCTTC. Using reference TRBV13 and TRBJ2-1 for the parts outside the CDR3, the full variable domain is AAGVIQSPRHLIKEKRETATLKCYPIPRHDTVYWYQQGPGQDPQFLISFYEKMQSDKGSIPDRFSAQQFSDYHSELNMSSLELGDSALYFCASSLGEIGQGYNEQFFGPGTRLTVL.